The T cell receptor (beta chain) under discussion was sequenced for a study of blood T cell repertoires in COVID-19. Study overall: Sites in the United States, Italy and Spain provided acute and convalescent COVID-19 samples. T cells, B-cell-depleted T cells, or PBMCs supplied cDNA or gDNA.

The V gene's germline CDR1 is SGHNT and CDR2 YYREEE (reference sequence). V was pared by 7 bases and J by 2 bases, with 6 bases of the junction left unmatched. There are 16 residues in the CDR3. In the original workflow: For nucleated cells, counts were estimated from reference gene primer amplification. The method was immunoSEQ multiplex PCR; TCRdb's version includes in-frame clones alone and lacks a portion of them. The DNA gave D and trimming, while V, J and clone size come from that table. The top ten hold approximately 9% of the sample, which has approximately 250,000 clones, 84% seen once. The rearrangement joins TRBV5-4 to TRBJ2-6; 10 bases match TRBD1. This receptor was taken from a human donor in a cohort sampled during active COVID-19. Sequences were obtained from peripheral blood. This CDR3 reads CASAGQGVAGANVLTF. CDR3 sequence (DNA): TGTGCCAGCGCCGGACAGGGGGTCGCTGGGGCCAACGTCCTGACTTTC.